This T cell receptor beta chain was sequenced in a study of OX40 agonist ivuxolimab in advanced cancers. Findings and caveats of the study: Undetermined was the antigen specificity of the expanded peripheral T cells.

A note on this clone: Its antigen is unidentified.

Generated by immunoSEQ multiplex PCR, the TCRdb table keeps only in-frame clones and is missing some. This sample has some 130,000 clones; 80% to 90% occur once, and the top ten carry 0.55%. The receptor was isolated from an adult with an advanced solid tumor such as melanoma, head and neck, liver or kidney cancer. The sample here was CD4+ or CD8+ T cells sorted from blood, taken in a trial of the OX40 agonist ivuxolimab.

The CDR3 DNA reads TGTGCCAGCAGTGGGGGGCAGGGACCCTATGGCTACACCTTC. Its translation: CASSGGQGPYGYTF. The gene calls are TRBV2 and TRBJ1-2, with D possibly being TRBD1 (6 bases). Germline loops: CDR1 SNHLY, CDR2 FYNNEI. The V and J ends lost 4 bases and 4 bases respectively, with 13 bases between them. There are 14 residues in the CDR3.